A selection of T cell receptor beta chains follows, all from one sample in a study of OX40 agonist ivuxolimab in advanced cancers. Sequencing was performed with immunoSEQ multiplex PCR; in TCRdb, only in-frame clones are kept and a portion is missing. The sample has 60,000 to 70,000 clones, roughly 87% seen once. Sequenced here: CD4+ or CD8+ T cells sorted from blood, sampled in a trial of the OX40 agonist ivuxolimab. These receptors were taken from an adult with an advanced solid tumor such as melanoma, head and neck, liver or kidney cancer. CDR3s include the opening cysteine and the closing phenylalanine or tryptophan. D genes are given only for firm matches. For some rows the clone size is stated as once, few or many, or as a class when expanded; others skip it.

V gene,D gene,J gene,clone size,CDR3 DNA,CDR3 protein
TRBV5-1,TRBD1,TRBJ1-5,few,TGCGCCAGCAGCTTGCTTCCAGGGGGCTTTCAGCCCCAGCATTTT,CASSLLPGGFQPQHF
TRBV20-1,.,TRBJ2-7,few,TGCAGTGCTTTACTAGCTTACGAGCAGTACTTC,CSALLAYEQYF
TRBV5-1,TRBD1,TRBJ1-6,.,TGCGCCAGCAGTCCGGGACAGTTGACATATAATTCACCCCTCCACTTT,CASSPGQLTYNSPLHF
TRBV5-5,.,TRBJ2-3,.,TGTGCCAGCAGTCCGAGGTCGGGGGCTAGCACAGATACGCAGTATTTT,CASSPRSGASTDTQYF
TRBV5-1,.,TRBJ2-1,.,TGCGCCAGCAGCTGGGGCGGGCAGGGGAACAATGAGCAGTTCTTC,CASSWGGQGNNEQFF
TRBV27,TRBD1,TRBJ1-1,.,TGTGCCAGCAAACAGGGGGCGAAATCGGAAGCTTTCTTT,CASKQGAKSEAFF
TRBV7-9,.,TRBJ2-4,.,TGTGCCAGCAGCCAAACCGAAGGGGAAAACATTCAGTACTTC,CASSQTEGENIQYF
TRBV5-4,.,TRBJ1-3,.,TGTGCCAGCAGCTTGCGGGGTGGGGCCCTAAGCTCTGGAAACACCATATATTTT,CASSLRGGALSSGNTIYF
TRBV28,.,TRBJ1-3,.,TGTGCCAGCAGTTTATTTCCAGGCTTCTCTGGAAACACCATATATTTT,CASSLFPGFSGNTIYF
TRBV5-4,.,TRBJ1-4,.,TGTGCCAGCAGCTTAGCAGGGGCGGATGAAAAACTGTTTTTT,CASSLAGADEKLFF
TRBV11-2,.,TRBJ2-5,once,TGTGCCAGCAGCTCTATAAAGAGGGAGACCCAGTACTTC,CASSSIKRETQYF
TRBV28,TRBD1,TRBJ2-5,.,TGTGCCAGCAGTTTAGTTCCGCAGGGGGTTTCTGAGACCCAGTACTTC,CASSLVPQGVSETQYF
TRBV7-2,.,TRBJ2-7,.,TGTGCCAGCAGCCCACTTGGGGGGGAGCAGTACTTC,CASSPLGGEQYF
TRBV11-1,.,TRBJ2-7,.,TGTGCCAGCAGCAAAGAGGGCTACGAGCAGTACTTC,CASSKEGYEQYF
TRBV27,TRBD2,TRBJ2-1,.,TGTGCCAGCAGTTCCCGGACTAGCCGTAATGAGCAGTTCTTC,CASSSRTSRNEQFF
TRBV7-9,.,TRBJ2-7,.,TGTGCCAGCAGCTTAGTGGGGGAGACAGTCTCCTACGAGCAGTACTTC,CASSLVGETVSYEQYF